This TCR beta chain was profiled in a study of memory CD4+ T cells and cytomegalovirus serostatus. Whole-study context: This sample comes from healthy Belgian adults, fewer than 10 CMV seropositive, around 26 seronegative.

Single viable CD3+CD4+CD8-CD45RO+ cells were sorted as the memory CD4+ T cells. CMV serostatus came from serum IgG against pp150, pp28, p38, p52. In the case of this clone: Its antigen remains unknown.

Study-wide findings and caveats: A US-trained random forest predicted CMV serostatus with median AUC roughly 0.9. 67 of 164 known CMV-associated TCRbeta sequences appeared in CD4+ memory.

The protocol was immunoSEQ multiplex PCR, while the TCRdb copy is restricted to in-frame clones and leaves out a portion. The table has some 64,000 clones, around four fifths seen once. Germline CDR1 reads SGHAT; CDR2 reads FQNNGV. This CDR3 is 16 amino acids long. The V segment lost 3 bases and the J segment 7 bases; nucleotides outside the gene matches: 7. The sequence came from an adult in good health and CMV-seronegative. This chain connects TRBV11-2 to TRBJ2-1; 12 positions agree with TRBD1. The sequenced sample consisted of memory CD4+ T cells from blood. The CDR3 spells CASSFGDRGRVNEQFF. DNA for the CDR3: TGTGCCAGCAGCTTTGGGGACAGGGGGCGGGTGAATGAGCAGTTCTTC.